The 30 T cell receptor beta chains given below trace back to one sample, sequenced in a study of post-analysis software for immune sequencing data. Overall study results and limits: Comparison of patients with controls showed five TRBV segments more frequent in patients, TRBV5-6, TRBV5-1 and TRBV20-1 among them.

Incorporated into the TCR beta cDNA libraries were unique molecular identifiers, which served to reduce PCR and sequencing biases. TCRdb independently ran MiXCR on the PCR reads; one entry per CDR3 protein. Of about 540,000 distinct CDR3 sequences in the sample, under 40% were seen once. Their target antigens are unknown. The specimen sequenced was blood. The source of these receptors is a girl under 18 with multiple sclerosis.

The CDR3 bases are TGTGCCAGCAGCTTGTCCGCACGATTCTACGAGCAGTACTTC. It encodes CASSLSARFYEQYF. The chain couples TRBV5-8 to TRBJ2-7; D is undetermined. The CDR3 extends over 14 amino acids. CDR1 is SGHTS and CDR2 is YDEGEE in the germline V gene. Trimming removed 1 base from V and 3 bases from J, with 11 bases in between.

The genes are TRBV12-3 or TRBV12-4 and TRBJ1-1; no reliable D call. Trimming left V 5 bases short and J 1 base short, with 14 bases between. The CDR3 runs to 15 residues. Here the CDR3 reads CASSVLGRENTEAFF. The CDR3 nucleotides read TGTGCCAGCAGTGTACTCGGGCGGGAGAACACTGAAGCTTTCTTT.

This clonotype showed up just a few times. V gene TRBV29-1 combines with J gene TRBJ2-7; D is tentatively TRBD1 or TRBD2 (6 bases each). The CDR3 extends over 11 amino acids. Trimming pared 4 bases from V and 5 bases from J, leaving 9 bases between. The germline gives CDR1 SQVTM, CDR2 ANQGSEA. CDR3 loop: CSVAGADEQYF. DNA of the CDR3: TGCAGCGTTGCGGGGGCCGACGAGCAGTACTTC.

V is TRBV7-2 and J is TRBJ1-2, with TRBD1 identical over 10 bases. This CDR3 contains 14 residues. Losses at the gene ends were 6 bases for V and 8 bases for J; bases not matched to a gene: 9. Germline lookup yields CDR1 SGHTA and CDR2 FQGNSA. CDR3 residues: CASRDPGQGSGYTF. CDR3 DNA sequence: TGTGCCAGCAGGGATCCGGGACAGGGGTCCGGCTACACCTTC.

This clonotype was detected a few times. The CDR3 nucleotides are TGCGCCAGCAGTGGGGCAGGAATTGAGACCCAGTACTTC. It encodes CASSGAGIETQYF. The V call is TRBV10-2, the J call TRBJ2-5, with no clear D. V lost 4 bases and J lost 5, with 11 bases in between. CDR3 length equals 13 residues. Germline V gene lookup returns CDR1 WSHSY and CDR2 SAAADI.

This clonotype was observed a handful of times. This rearrangement joins TRBV5-6 to TRBJ2-1, with a weak D call TRBD2 (6 bases). Trimming stripped 1 base from V and 6 bases from J, with 17 bases between. From germline, CDR1 is SGHDT and CDR2 YYEEEE. This CDR3 has 16 amino acids. The CDR3 DNA is TGTGCCAGCAGCTTGCGAGCTCCCCCGGGGGTCAATGAGCAGTTCTTC. Translating it yields CASSLRAPPGVNEQFF.

The rearrangement uses TRBV18 and TRBJ2-3, with D hard to call. The germline V and J ends were trimmed by 3 bases and 0 bases, with 10 bases remaining between them. Per the germline V gene, CDR1 is KGHSH and CDR2 is LQKENI. This CDR3 region has 15 residues. CDR3 DNA sequence: TGTGCCAGCTCACCGGTTAGGGCTAGCACAGATACGCAGTATTTT. It codes for CASSPVRASTDTQYF.

The chain employs TRBV7-2 and TRBJ1-5; 7 bases map to TRBD1. J was trimmed by 4 bases and V by 5 bases; bases with no gene match: 5. This CDR3 is 14 amino acids long. CDR1 is SGHTA, CDR2 FQGNSA, per germline. CDR3: CASSRGQKNQPQHF. For the CDR3, the DNA is TGTGCCAGCAGCCGGGGACAGAAAAATCAGCCCCAGCATTTT.

This clonotype was detected only a few times. The chain is built from TRBV18 and TRBJ2-6; D is possibly TRBD2 (6 bases). CDR1 and CDR2 (germline): KGHSH, LQKENI. This CDR3 contains 17 residues. The germline V and J ends were trimmed by 1 base and 1 base, with 11 bases remaining between them. CDR3 DNA: TGTGCCAGCTCACCACTAGGACGGGGGTCTGGGGCCAACGTCCTGACTTTC. Residues: CASSPLGRGSGANVLTF.

This clonotype was detected only a few times. The chain combines TRBV5-1 with TRBJ2-6; TRBD1 agrees at 8 bases. The CDR3 totals 16 residues. After removal of 1 base from V and 4 bases from J, the junction contained 4 bases not matched to a gene. CDR1 is SGHRS, CDR2 YFSETQ, per germline. In DNA, the CDR3 is TGCGCCAGCAGCTTGCCAGGGGGCGTGGGGGCCAACGTCCTGACTTTC. Translating gives CASSLPGGVGANVLTF. The whole variable domain, remainder taken from reference TRBV5-1 and TRBJ2-6, is KAGVTQTPRYLIKTRGQQVTLSCSPISGHRSVSWYQQTPGQGLQFLFEYFSETQRNKGNFPGRFSGRQFSNSRSEMNVSTLELGDSALYLCASSLPGGVGANVLTFGAGSRLTVL.

The V and J genes are TRBV5-1 and TRBJ2-5, with 9 bases identical to TRBD2. The CDR3 consists of 16 residues. V shed 0 bases and J 3 bases; nucleotides not matched to a gene: 6. Germline CDR1 reads SGHRS; CDR2 reads YFSETQ. The CDR3 bases are TGCGCCAGCAGCTTGGCCGCGCTAGCGGGGAAAGAGACCCAGTACTTC. Protein: CASSLAALAGKETQYF.

V is TRBV20-1 and J is TRBJ2-5; possibly TRBD1 or TRBD2 for D (5 bases each). The better agreement between TRBJ2-7 and the DNA end casts doubt on the J call. CDR3 length: 11 amino acids. Germline CDR1 DFQATT, CDR2 SNEGSKA (reference sequence). In nucleotides, the CDR3 is TGCAGTGCTAGGCTTGGGGGCGAGCAGTACTTC. It encodes CSARLGGEQYF.

This clonotype was recorded a few times. The rearrangement links TRBV29-1 to TRBJ1-1; D may be TRBD1 (5 bases). Trimming pared 7 bases from V and 1 base from J, leaving 10 bases between. Germline-derived CDR1 and CDR2 are SQVTM and ANQGSEA. This CDR3 region has 12 residues. DNA of the CDR3: TGCAGCGGGTGGCAGGGGAACACTGAAGCTTTCTTT. Protein: CSGWQGNTEAFF.

The chain has TRBV7-2 and TRBJ2-7; D is ambiguous. The CDR3 sequence is 16 residues long. The V gene lost 2 bases and the J gene lost 2 bases, with 16 bases spanning the gap. Per the germline V gene, CDR1 is SGHTA and CDR2 is FQGNSA. CDR3 sequence: CASSLFSSAQTYEQYV. As DNA, the CDR3 is TGTGCCAGCAGCTTATTTTCGTCAGCTCAAACCTACGAGCAGTACGTC.

This clonotype has just a few counts. The rearrangement links TRBV14 to TRBJ2-4; no clear D gene. The V and J ends lost 1 base and 0 bases respectively, with 10 bases between them. This CDR3 spans 16 amino acids. The germline CDR1 and CDR2 sequences are SGHDN and FVKESK. The DNA for the CDR3 is TGTGCCAGCAGCCAAGGGGGTTTACTAGCCAAAAACATTCAGTACTTC. This translates into CASSQGGLLAKNIQYF.

The CDR3 region has the DNA TGTGCCATCAGTGATAGGGGACAGCGGCCACAAGAGACCCAGTACTTC. Translation gives CAISDRGQRPQETQYF. V gene TRBV10-3 combines with J gene TRBJ2-5; 7 bases align to TRBD1. Germline CDR1 is ENHRY and CDR2 is SYGVKD. Trimming cost V 3 bases and J 2 bases; bases outside gene matches: 9. The CDR3 length is 16 residues.

The CDR3 here is CASSYRHLNTGELFF. In nucleotides, the CDR3 is TGTGCCAGCAGTTACCGGCACCTTAACACCGGGGAGCTGTTTTTT. The gene calls are TRBV6-2 or TRBV6-3 and TRBJ2-2; unclear D gene. Germline lookup yields CDR1 MNHEY and CDR2 SVGEGT. Trimming removed 2 bases at V and 2 bases at J, with 9 bases between. The CDR3 totals 15 residues.

V is TRBV7-8 and J is TRBJ2-2, with D uncertain. V gave up 1 base and J gave up 1 base, with 4 bases separating them. This CDR3 comprises 14 residues. Germline V gene lookup returns CDR1 SGHVS and CDR2 FQNEAQ. The CDR3, as DNA: TGTGCCAGCAGCTTAGACCTGAACACCGGGGAGCTGTTTTTT. It translates to CASSLDLNTGELFF.

The chain is built from TRBV20-1 and TRBJ2-5; D remains ambiguous. CDR3 size: 13 residues. Trimming left V 6 bases short and J 0 bases short, with 11 bases between. Germline-derived CDR1 and CDR2 are DFQATT and SNEGSKA (reference sequence). The CDR3 DNA follows: TGCAGTGCGGTGACCTCGTACCAAGAGACCCAGTACTTC. This gives the protein CSAVTSYQETQYF.

This clonotype was counted between two and nine times. The rearrangement links TRBV12-3 or TRBV12-4 to TRBJ2-5, with D possibly TRBD2 on 5 matching bases. The CDR3 contains 13 residues. With 6 bases removed from V and 7 bases from J, the gap between germline ends came to 15 bases. CDR3 in DNA: TGTGCCAGCAGCCCCGCGGGTGGCGTGACCCAGTACTTC. It is translated as CASSPAGGVTQYF.

In this sample, this clonotype turned up a few times. V is TRBV4-1 and J is TRBJ2-4; 7 bases match TRBD1. The V segment lost 4 bases and the J segment 7 bases; nucleotides outside the gene matches: 16. Germline V gene lookup returns CDR1 MGHRA and CDR2 YSYEKL. This CDR3 has 17 amino acids. Here the CDR3 reads CASSRNGHRDRGNIQYF. CDR3 bases: TGCGCCAGCAGCCGGAATGGACACCGGGACAGAGGGAACATTCAGTACTTC.

This clonotype came up a few times. The chain links TRBV7-6 to TRBJ2-2, with 10 bases that match TRBD2. This CDR3 region has 14 residues. Germline loops: CDR1 SGHVS, CDR2 FNYEAQ. Unmatched junction bases numbered 2, after V lost 5 bases and J lost 5 bases. The CDR3 DNA is TGTGCCAGCAGCCCAGCGGGAGGGACCGGGGAGCTGTTTTTT. It translates to CASSPAGGTGELFF.

This rearrangement joins TRBV6-5 to TRBJ1-1; 9 nucleotides agree with TRBD1. Trimming cost V 6 bases and J 7 bases; bases outside gene matches: 9. In germline, CDR1 is MNHEY, CDR2 SVGAGI. CDR3 length equals 14 residues. The CDR3 loop is CASSRGQGWGEAFF. The CDR3 DNA sequence: TGTGCCAGCAGCCGGGGACAGGGCTGGGGTGAAGCTTTCTTT.

V is TRBV15 and J is TRBJ1-1; 7 bases map to TRBD1. This CDR3 contains 16 residues. Germline V gives CDR1 LNHNV, CDR2 YYDKDF (reference sequence). The ends lost 1 base at V and 0 bases at J; junction bases unmatched: 5. This CDR3 is CATSRGRTGLNTEAFF. The CDR3 DNA is TGTGCCACCAGCAGAGGTAGGACAGGCTTGAACACTGAAGCTTTCTTT.

The chain combines TRBV6-6 with TRBJ1-4; 10 bases are a match to TRBD1. V lost 6 bases to trimming and J lost 5 bases; unmatched junction nucleotides: 9. Looked up from germline, CDR1 is MNHNY and CDR2 is SVGAGI (reference sequence). This CDR3 contains 16 residues. This chain's CDR3 is CASSPKPGQGNEKLFF. CDR3 DNA: TGTGCCAGCAGCCCGAAGCCGGGACAGGGGAATGAAAAACTGTTTTTT.

This clonotype was found a few times. The chain carries TRBV20-1 and TRBJ2-7; TRBD1 agrees at 9 bases. Trimming removed 0 bases from V and 6 bases from J; junction bases left unmatched: 0. Germline CDR1 reads DFQATT; CDR2 reads SNEGSKA (reference sequence). The CDR3 loop spans 12 amino acids. The CDR3 loop is CSARETGGEQYF. The CDR3 coding sequence is TGCAGTGCTAGAGAGACAGGGGGCGAGCAGTACTTC.

This clonotype occurred a few times. The chain carries TRBV12-3 or TRBV12-4 and TRBJ2-1, with TRBD2 matching over 10 bases. This CDR3 is built from 16 residues. Losses at the gene ends were 5 bases for V and 4 bases for J; bases not matched to a gene: 8. The CDR3 sequence: CASSGVSGGAYNEQFF. The CDR3 DNA reads as TGTGCCAGCAGTGGTGTGAGCGGGGGGGCGTACAATGAGCAGTTCTTC.

This chain uses TRBV5-1 with TRBJ2-1; D ambiguous. CDR1 is SGHRS and CDR2 is YFSETQ in the germline V gene. V was shortened by 0 bases and J by 2 bases, with 6 bases between the two germline ends. The CDR3 has 14 amino acids. The CDR3 region is CASSLDSAYNEQFF. The DNA of the CDR3 is TGCGCCAGCAGCTTGGACAGTGCCTACAATGAGCAGTTCTTC.

This clonotype was seen only a few times. The chain combines TRBV10-3 with TRBJ1-6; TRBD1 matches at 8 bases. The germline V gene encodes CDR1 ENHRY and CDR2 SYGVKD. With V trimmed by 3 bases and J by 6 bases, 4 bases remained unmatched. CDR3 length equals 15 residues. The CDR3 reads CAISEGTGSNSPLHF. CDR3 DNA: TGTGCCATCAGTGAAGGGACAGGATCTAATTCACCCCTCCACTTT.

V gene TRBV27 combines with J gene TRBJ1-5; weak D call: TRBD1 (5 bases). V lost 5 bases, J lost 6 bases, and 11 bases lay in between. The CDR3 loop spans 13 amino acids. The germline CDR1 and CDR2 sequences are MNHEY and SMNVEV (reference sequence). DNA of the CDR3: TGTGCCAGCAGTCGGGCAGGGTGTCAGCCCCAGCATTTT. Residues: CASSRAGCQPQHF.